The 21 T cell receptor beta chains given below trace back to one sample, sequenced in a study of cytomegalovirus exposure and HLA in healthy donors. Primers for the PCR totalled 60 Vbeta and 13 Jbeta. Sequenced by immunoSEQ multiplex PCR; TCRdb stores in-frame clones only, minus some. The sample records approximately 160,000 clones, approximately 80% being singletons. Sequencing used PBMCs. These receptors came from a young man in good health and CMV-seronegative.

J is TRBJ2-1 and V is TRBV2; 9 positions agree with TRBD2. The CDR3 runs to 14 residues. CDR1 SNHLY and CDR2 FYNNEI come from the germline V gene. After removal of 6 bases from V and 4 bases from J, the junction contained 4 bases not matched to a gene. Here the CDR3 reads CASRDSGGYNEQFF. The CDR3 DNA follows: TGTGCCAGCAGGGATAGCGGGGGATACAATGAGCAGTTCTTC.

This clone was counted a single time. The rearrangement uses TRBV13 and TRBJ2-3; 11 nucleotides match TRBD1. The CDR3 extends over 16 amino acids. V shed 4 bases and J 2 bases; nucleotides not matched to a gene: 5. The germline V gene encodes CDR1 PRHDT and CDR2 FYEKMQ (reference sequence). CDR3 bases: TGTGCCAGCAGCTCCCGGGACAGGGGGTTCACAGATACGCAGTATTTT. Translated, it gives CASSSRDRGFTDTQYF.

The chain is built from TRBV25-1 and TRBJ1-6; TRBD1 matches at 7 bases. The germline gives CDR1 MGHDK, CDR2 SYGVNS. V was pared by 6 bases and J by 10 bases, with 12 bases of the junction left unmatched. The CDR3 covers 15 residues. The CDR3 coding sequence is TGTGCCAGCAGGCCCCGACAGGGTCAAGAGTCACCCCTCCACTTT. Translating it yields CASRPRQGQESPLHF.

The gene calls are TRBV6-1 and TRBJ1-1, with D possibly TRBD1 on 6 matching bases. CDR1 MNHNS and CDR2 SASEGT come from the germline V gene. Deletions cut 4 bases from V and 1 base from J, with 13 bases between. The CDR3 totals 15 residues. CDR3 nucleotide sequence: TGTGCCAGCAGTGCTTTTAACAGGGCGAACACTGAAGCTTTCTTT. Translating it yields CASSAFNRANTEAFF.

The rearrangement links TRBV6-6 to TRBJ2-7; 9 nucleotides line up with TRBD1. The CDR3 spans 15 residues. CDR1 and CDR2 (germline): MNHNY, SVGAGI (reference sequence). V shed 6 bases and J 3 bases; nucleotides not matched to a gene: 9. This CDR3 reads CASRQPGTGIYEQYF. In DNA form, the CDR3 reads TGTGCCAGCAGACAACCCGGGACAGGGATCTACGAGCAGTACTTC.

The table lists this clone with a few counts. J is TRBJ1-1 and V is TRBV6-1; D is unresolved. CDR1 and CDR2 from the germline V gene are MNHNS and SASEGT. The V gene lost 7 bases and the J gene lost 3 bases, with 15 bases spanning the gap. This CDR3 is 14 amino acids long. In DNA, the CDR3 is TGTGCCAGCAAAAAGGACTTGGGGTACACTGAAGCTTTCTTT. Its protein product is CASKKDLGYTEAFF.

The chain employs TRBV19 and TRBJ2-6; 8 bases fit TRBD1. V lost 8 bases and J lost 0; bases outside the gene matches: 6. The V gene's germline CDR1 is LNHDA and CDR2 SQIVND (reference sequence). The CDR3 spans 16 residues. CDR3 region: CASSRQGSSGANVLTF. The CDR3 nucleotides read TGTGCCAGTTCGAGACAGGGGAGCTCTGGGGCCAACGTCCTGACTTTC.

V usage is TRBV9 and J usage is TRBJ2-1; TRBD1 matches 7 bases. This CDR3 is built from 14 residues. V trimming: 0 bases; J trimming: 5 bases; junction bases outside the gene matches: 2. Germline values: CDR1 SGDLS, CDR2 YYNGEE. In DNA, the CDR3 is TGTGCCAGCAGCGTAGTGGGACAGAACAATGAGCAGTTCTTC. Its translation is CASSVVGQNNEQFF.

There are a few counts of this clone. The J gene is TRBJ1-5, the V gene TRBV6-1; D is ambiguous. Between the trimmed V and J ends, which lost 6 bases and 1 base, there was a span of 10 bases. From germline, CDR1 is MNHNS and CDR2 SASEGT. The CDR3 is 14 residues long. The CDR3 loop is CASRVRRSNQPQHF. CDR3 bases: TGTGCCAGCAGAGTGAGGAGGAGCAATCAGCCCCAGCATTTT.

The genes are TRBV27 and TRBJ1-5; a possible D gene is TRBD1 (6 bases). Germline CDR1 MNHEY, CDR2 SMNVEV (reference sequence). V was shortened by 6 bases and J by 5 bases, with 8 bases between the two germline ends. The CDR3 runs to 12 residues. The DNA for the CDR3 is TGTGCCAGCAGACACAGGGATCAGCCCCAGCATTTT. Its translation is CASRHRDQPQHF.

The CDR3 spells CASSGLAGANTQYF. The CDR3 DNA sequence: TGTGCCAGCTCGGGACTAGCGGGAGCCAATACGCAGTATTTT. J is TRBJ2-3 and V is TRBV18, with 14 bases that match TRBD2. The V gene end was trimmed by 6 bases and the J gene end by 7 bases; junction bases not matched to a gene: 3. Germline V lookup: CDR1 KGHSH, CDR2 LQKENI. CDR3 length: 14 residues.

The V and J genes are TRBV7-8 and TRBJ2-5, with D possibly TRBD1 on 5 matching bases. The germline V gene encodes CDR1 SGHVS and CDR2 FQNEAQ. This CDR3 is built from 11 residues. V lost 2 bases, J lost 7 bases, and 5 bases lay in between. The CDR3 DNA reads TGTGCCAGCAGCTTAAGGGGGACCCAGTACTTC. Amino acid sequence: CASSLRGTQYF.

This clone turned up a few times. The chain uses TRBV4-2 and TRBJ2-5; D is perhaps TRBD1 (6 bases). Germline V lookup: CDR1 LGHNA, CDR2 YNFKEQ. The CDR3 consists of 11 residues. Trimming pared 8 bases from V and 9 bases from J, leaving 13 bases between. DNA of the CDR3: TGTGCCAGCGGGGGCCCCGGGGCCCAGTACTTC. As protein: CASGGPGAQYF.

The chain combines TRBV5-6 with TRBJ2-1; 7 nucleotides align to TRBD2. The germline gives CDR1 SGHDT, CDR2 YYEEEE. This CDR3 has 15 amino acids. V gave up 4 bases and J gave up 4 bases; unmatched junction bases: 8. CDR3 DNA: TGTGCCAGCAGCGCCCCGGGAGGCGCGTACAATGAGCAGTTCTTC. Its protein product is CASSAPGGAYNEQFF.

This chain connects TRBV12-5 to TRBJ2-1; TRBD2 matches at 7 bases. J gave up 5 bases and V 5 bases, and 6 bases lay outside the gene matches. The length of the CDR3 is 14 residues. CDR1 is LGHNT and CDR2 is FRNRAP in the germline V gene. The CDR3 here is CASGQGLGNNEQFF. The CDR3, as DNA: TGTGCTAGTGGTCAAGGACTAGGTAACAATGAGCAGTTCTTC.

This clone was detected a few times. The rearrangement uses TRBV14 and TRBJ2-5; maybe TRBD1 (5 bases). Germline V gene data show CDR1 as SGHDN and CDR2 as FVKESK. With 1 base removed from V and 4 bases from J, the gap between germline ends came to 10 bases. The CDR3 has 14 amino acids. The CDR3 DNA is TGTGCCAGCAGCCAAGTGACAGAAGTAGAGACCCAGTACTTC. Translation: CASSQVTEVETQYF.

The CDR3 sequence: CASRPGTGMNTEAFF. CDR3 bases: TGTGCCAGCAGACCCGGGACAGGGATGAACACTGAAGCTTTCTTT. The chain recombines TRBV7-8 with TRBJ1-1; TRBD1 matches 9 bases. Germline CDR1 is SGHVS and CDR2 is FQNEAQ. The CDR3 contains 15 residues. V shed 6 bases and J 0 bases; nucleotides not matched to a gene: 5.

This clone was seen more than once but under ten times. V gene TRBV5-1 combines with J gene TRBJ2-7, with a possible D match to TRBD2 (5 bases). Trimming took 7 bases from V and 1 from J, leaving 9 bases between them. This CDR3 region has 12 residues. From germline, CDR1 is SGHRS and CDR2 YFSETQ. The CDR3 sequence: CASGTGSYEQYF. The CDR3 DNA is TGCGCCAGCGGAACGGGGTCCTACGAGCAGTACTTC.

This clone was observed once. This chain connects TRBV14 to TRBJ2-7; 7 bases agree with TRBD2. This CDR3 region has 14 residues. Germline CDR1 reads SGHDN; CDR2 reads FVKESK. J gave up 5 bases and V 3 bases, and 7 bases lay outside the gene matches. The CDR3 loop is CASSQSGRIHEQYF. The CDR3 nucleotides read TGTGCCAGCAGCCAGTCCGGGAGGATCCACGAGCAGTACTTC.

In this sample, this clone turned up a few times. The CDR3 region is CASSLQAGAADTQYF. Written as DNA, the CDR3 is TGTGCCAGCAGCTTGCAAGCGGGAGCCGCAGATACGCAGTATTTT. The chain has TRBV5-8 and TRBJ2-3, with 8 bases fitting TRBD2. Germline assignment: CDR1 SGHTS and CDR2 YDEGEE. The length of the CDR3 is 15 residues. V shed 1 base and J 4 bases; nucleotides not matched to a gene: 5. The full variable domain, completed using reference TRBV5-8 and TRBJ2-3, is EAGVTQSPTHLIKTRGQQATLRCSPISGHTSVYWYQQALGLGLQFLLWYDEGEERNRGNFPPRFSGRQFPNYSSELNVNALELEDSALYLCASSLQAGAADTQYFGPGTRLTVL.

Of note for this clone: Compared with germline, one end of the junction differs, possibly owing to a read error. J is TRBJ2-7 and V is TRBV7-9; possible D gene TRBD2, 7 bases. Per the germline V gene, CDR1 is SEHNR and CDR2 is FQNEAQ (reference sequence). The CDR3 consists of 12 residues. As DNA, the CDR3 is TGTTCCAGCAGCTTTGGGGGGGCTGAGCAGTACTTC. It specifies CSSSFGGAEQYF.